The clone carrying this T cell receptor (beta chain) was detected once. RNA, at roughly 0.5 to 1 ug, was reverse transcribed with random hexamers. TCRdb analysed the immunoSEQ multiplex PCR reads with MiXCR anew, one entry per CDR3 protein. The sample contains some 200,000 distinct CDR3 sequences, nearly 95% of which appear only once. The data belong to a study of CD8 T cells in Susac syndrome. The V gene lost 2 bases and the J gene lost 6 bases, with 12 bases spanning the gap. In germline, CDR1 is PRHDT, CDR2 FYEKMQ (reference sequence). The CDR3 runs to 14 residues. Sequencing was performed on CD4+ T cells from PBMCs. The chain combines TRBV13 with TRBJ2-3, with a weak D call TRBD2 (5 bases). This TCR was recovered from a human donor with multiple sclerosis. In DNA form, the CDR3 reads TGTGCCAGCAGCTTATCCGGGGTTCGTGATACGCAGTATTTT. It specifies CASSLSGVRDTQYF.